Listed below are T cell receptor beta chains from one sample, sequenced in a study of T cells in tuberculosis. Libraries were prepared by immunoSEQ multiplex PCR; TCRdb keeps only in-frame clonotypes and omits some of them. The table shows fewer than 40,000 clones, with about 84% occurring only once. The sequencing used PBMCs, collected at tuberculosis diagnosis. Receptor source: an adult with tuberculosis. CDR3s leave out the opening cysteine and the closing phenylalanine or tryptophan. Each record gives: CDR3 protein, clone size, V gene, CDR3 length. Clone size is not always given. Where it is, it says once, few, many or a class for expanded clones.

cdr3_aa: ASSLEAGNTEAF
clone_size: once
v_call: TRBV5-1
cdr3_length: 12

cdr3_aa: ASSLFGGLADTQY
clone_size: .
v_call: TRBV5-1
cdr3_length: 13

cdr3_aa: ASSVEGGSYNEQF
clone_size: .
v_call: TRBV9
cdr3_length: 13

cdr3_aa: ASSVESGVDETQY
clone_size: .
v_call: TRBV9
cdr3_length: 13

cdr3_aa: ASGLTGENTQY
clone_size: .
v_call: TRBV12-5
cdr3_length: 11

cdr3_aa: ASSYRGLNEQF
clone_size: .
v_call: TRBV6-5
cdr3_length: 11

cdr3_aa: ASSLHGQGDSPLH
clone_size: .
v_call: TRBV7-2
cdr3_length: 13

cdr3_aa: ASSQGAYNEQF
clone_size: .
v_call: TRBV25-1
cdr3_length: 11

cdr3_aa: ATSRGQDFTQY
clone_size: .
v_call: TRBV15
cdr3_length: 11

cdr3_aa: SVETPRGQGRETQY
clone_size: .
v_call: TRBV29-1
cdr3_length: 14